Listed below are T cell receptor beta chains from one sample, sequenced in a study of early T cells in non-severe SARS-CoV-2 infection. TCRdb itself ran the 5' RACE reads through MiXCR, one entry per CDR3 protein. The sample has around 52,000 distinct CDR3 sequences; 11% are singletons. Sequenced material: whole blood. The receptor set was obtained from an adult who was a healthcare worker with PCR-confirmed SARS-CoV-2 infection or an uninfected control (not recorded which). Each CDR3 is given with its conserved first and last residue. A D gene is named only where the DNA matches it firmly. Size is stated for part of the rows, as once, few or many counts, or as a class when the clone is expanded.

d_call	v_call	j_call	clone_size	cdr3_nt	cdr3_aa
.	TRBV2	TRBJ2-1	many	TGTGCCAGCAGTGCGGGCCAGGGGTATGAGCAGTTCTTC	CASSAGQGYEQFF
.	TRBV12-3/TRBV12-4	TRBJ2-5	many	TGTGCCAGCAGCCTTGTTTTGGGCCCAGAGACCCAGTACTTC	CASSLVLGPETQYF
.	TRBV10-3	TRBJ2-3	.	TGTGCCATCAGTGAGAGCACAGATACGCAGTATTTT	CAISESTDTQYF
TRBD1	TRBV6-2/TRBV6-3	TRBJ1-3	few	TGTGCCAGCAGTTACCACGGGACAGAGATCTTCTCTGGAAACACCATATATTTT	CASSYHGTEIFSGNTIYF
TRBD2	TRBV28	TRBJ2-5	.	TGTGCCAGCAGCCCAACTAGCGGGAGTCAGAGAGAGACCCAGTACTTC	CASSPTSGSQRETQYF
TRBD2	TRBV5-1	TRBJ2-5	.	TGCGCCAGCAGCTCACGGACTAGCGGGGGGGCCGAGGAGACCCAGTACTTC	CASSSRTSGGAEETQYF
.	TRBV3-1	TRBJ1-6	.	TGTGCCAGCAGCCGACCCGGGGTTTCACCCCTCCACTTT	CASSRPGVSPLHF
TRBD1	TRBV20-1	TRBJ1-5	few	TGCAGTGCTAGGGACAGGACTGACAATCAGCCCCAGCATTTT	CSARDRTDNQPQHF
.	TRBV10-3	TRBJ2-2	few	TGTGCCATCGCTTGGACAGTAGCAAACACCGGGGAGCTGTTTTTT	CAIAWTVANTGELFF
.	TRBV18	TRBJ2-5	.	TGTGCCAGCTCATCATGGGACATATCCAAAGAGACCCAGTACTTC	CASSSWDISKETQYF
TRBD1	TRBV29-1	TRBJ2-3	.	TGCAGCGGGGACAGGAGTCCGTTCGACACGCAGTATTTT	CSGDRSPFDTQYF
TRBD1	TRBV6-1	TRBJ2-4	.	TGTGCCAGCACCCCCTGGCAGGGGGCGATAAAAAACATTCAGTACTTC	CASTPWQGAIKNIQYF
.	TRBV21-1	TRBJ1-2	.	TGTGCCAGCAGTACAGGGTACCCCACTTGCTATGGCTACACCTTC	CASSTGYPTCYGYTF
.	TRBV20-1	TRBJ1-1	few	TGCAGTGCGGAACTAGACACTGAAGCTTTCTTT	CSAELDTEAFF
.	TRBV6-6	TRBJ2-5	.	TGTGCCAGCAGGGACCAAGAGACCCAGTACTTC	CASRDQETQYF
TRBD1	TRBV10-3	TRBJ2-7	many	TGTGCCATCAGTACCGGACAGGTGGTGGTCGAGCAGTACTTC	CAISTGQVVVEQYF
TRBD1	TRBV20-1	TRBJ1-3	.	TGCAGTGCTTCCGAAGGGACAGCTGGAAACACCATATATTTT	CSASEGTAGNTIYF
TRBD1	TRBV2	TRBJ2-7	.	TGTGCCAGCAGCATCCCGGACAGGACCTACGAGCAGTACTTC	CASSIPDRTYEQYF
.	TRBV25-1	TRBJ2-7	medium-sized	TGTGCCAGCAGTGGGGGACTTAGCTACGAGCAGTACTTC	CASSGGLSYEQYF
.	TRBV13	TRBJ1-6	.	TGTGCCAGCAGCTTAGGTAGCTCCTATAATTCACCCCTCCACTTT	CASSLGSSYNSPLHF
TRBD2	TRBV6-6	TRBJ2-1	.	TGTGCCAGTAGGAGGCTAGCGGGAGTTTGGGATGAGCAGTTCTTC	CASRRLAGVWDEQFF
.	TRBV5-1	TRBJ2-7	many	TGCGCCAGCAGCTTACGGGGCCCCACCGAGCAGTACTTC	CASSLRGPTEQYF
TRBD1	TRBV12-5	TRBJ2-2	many	TGTGCTAGTGGTGCCGACAGGGGCGACGGGGAGCTGTTTTTT	CASGADRGDGELFF
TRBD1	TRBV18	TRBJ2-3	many	TGTGCCAGCTCACCCCTCAGGACAGGGAGCACAGATACGCAGTATTTT	CASSPLRTGSTDTQYF
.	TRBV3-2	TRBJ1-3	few	TGTGCCAGCAGCCTAGAATCAACGGGCTCTTTATTTGGAAACGCCATATATTTT	CASSLESTGSLFGNAIYF
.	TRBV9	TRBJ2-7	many	TGTGCCAGCAGCGTAGATTTCGACAGCTACGAGCAGTACTTC	CASSVDFDSYEQYF
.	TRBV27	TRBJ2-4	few	TGTGCCGTTACAGGGGGGGAAAACATTCAGTACTTC	CAVTGGENIQYF
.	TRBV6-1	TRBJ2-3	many	TGTGCCAGCAGTGAAGCTCGACTAGACCAAGATACGCAGTATTTT	CASSEARLDQDTQYF
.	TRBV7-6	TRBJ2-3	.	TGTGCCAGCAGCCACCCACCCCCAGGGACCTCGTTGGTTACGCAGTATTTT	CASSHPPPGTSLVTQYF
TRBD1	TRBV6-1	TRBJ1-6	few	TGTGCCAGCAGTCCCGGGACAGGGAGGAATTCACCCCTCCACTTT	CASSPGTGRNSPLHF
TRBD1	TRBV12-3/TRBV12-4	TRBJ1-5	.	TGTGCCAGCAGTTCCACAGGGGCCGGGAATCAGCCCCAGCATTTT	CASSSTGAGNQPQHF
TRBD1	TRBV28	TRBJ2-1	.	TGTGCCAGCAGCGGGACAGAAACCTACAATGAGCAGTTCTTC	CASSGTETYNEQFF
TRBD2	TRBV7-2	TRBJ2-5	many	TGTGCCAGCAGCTTAGCGTCCAGCGGGGGCCAAGAGACCCAGTACTTC	CASSLASSGGQETQYF
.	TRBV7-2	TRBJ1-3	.	TGTGCCAGCAGCTTTGGACAGAACTCTGGAAACACCATATATTTT	CASSFGQNSGNTIYF
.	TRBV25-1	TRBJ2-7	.	TGTGCCAGCAGTGAAGACCGCCCCTACGAGCAGTACTTC	CASSEDRPYEQYF
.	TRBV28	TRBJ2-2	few	TGTGCCAGCAGTAGGGGTGGAACCCCCGGGGAGCTGTTTTTT	CASSRGGTPGELFF
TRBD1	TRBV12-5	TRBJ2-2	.	TGTGCTAGTGGTCCGGACAGGGGTTTCTCCGGGGAGCTGTTTTTT	CASGPDRGFSGELFF
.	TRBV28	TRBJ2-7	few	TGTGCCAGCAGTGAGGGGGGGTTAAACGACGAGCAGTACTTC	CASSEGGLNDEQYF
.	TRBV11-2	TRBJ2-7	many	TGTGCCAGCGCGAGGAGGGCAGGGTCCTACGAGCAGTACTTC	CASARRAGSYEQYF
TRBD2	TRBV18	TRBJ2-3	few	TGTGCCAGCTCACCTCCTAGCGGGGGGCCTGGCACAGATACGCAGTATTTT	CASSPPSGGPGTDTQYF
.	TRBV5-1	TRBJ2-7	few	TGCGCCAGCAGCTTCAACGGGGGCCCCTACGAGCAGTACTTC	CASSFNGGPYEQYF
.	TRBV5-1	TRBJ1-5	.	TGCGCCAGCAGCTTGGAGGGCCAGCCCGGTCAGCCCCAGCATTTT	CASSLEGQPGQPQHF
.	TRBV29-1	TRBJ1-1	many	TGCAGCGCCTCCGAAGGGACGAACACTGAAGCTTTCTTT	CSASEGTNTEAFF
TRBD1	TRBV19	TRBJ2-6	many	TGTGCCAGTAGCTCGACAGGGGTTCCCTCTGGGGCCAACGTCCTGACTTTC	CASSSTGVPSGANVLTF
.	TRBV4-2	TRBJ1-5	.	TGTGCCAGCAGCCCCGAGGCGGGGCACGGCAATCAGCCCCAGCATTTT	CASSPEAGHGNQPQHF
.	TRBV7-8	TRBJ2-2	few	TGTGCCAGCAGCTTAAGCCAGGCCGGGGAGCTGTTTTTT	CASSLSQAGELFF
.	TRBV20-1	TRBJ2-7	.	TGCAGTGCTATGGGACGCTTGTTTTACGAGCAGTACTTC	CSAMGRLFYEQYF
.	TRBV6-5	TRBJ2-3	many	TGTGCCAGCAGCCTCCAGGGGATTAGCGGCAACACAGATACGCAGTATTTT	CASSLQGISGNTDTQYF
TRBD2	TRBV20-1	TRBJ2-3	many	TGCAGTGCCGTGGTAGCGGGAGTAAATACGCAGTATTTT	CSAVVAGVNTQYF
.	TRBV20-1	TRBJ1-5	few	TGCAGTGCTGGGGAAACAGGCCCTGGCGCGCCCCAGCATTTT	CSAGETGPGAPQHF
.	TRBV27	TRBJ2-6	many	TGTGCTACGCTGGGGGTGGGCGAGACTGGGGCCAACGTCCTGACTTTC	CATLGVGETGANVLTF
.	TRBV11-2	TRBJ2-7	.	TGTGCCAGCAGCTTAGACGGCAGGATCAGCTCCTACGAGCAGTACTTC	CASSLDGRISSYEQYF
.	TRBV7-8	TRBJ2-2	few	TGTGCCAGCAGAAGCGCCGGGACCAACACCGGGGAGCTGTTTTTT	CASRSAGTNTGELFF
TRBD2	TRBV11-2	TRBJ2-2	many	TGTGCCAGCAGCTTAGATAGAACTAGCGCATCGAACACCGGGGAGCTGTTTTTT	CASSLDRTSASNTGELFF
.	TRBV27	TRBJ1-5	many	TGTGCCAGCAGTCTTGGAGGTACCGCGAATCAGCCCCAGCATTTT	CASSLGGTANQPQHF